This TCR beta chain was recorded in a study of graft-versus-host responses after intestinal transplantation (dated by TCRdb to the early 2020s). About the study as a whole: The transplants that recipients received were multivisceral, liver-intestinal, or isolated intestinal. Every recipient was given anti-thymocyte globulin induction, followed by around three years of maintenance tacrolimus and steroids. Bulk TCR-beta CDR3 sequencing was used to track graft-versus-host and host-versus-graft alloreactive T cell clones in the graft, circulation and bone marrow after intestinal transplantation. To identify alloreactive clones, pre-transplant mixed lymphocyte reaction products were sequenced and then compared with unstimulated pre-transplant donor and recipient T cells. The cohort enrolled around 23 intestinal transplant recipients including one retransplant, and a few patients lacking pretransplant specimens were excluded. A peak of at least 4% donor T cells among recipient peripheral blood mononuclear cells was the definition used for donor T cell macrochimerism. Samples from three later patients were sequenced in-house on an Illumina MiSeq with MiXCR processing rather than by the commercial service. Study-level results and caveats: The relatively low number and heterogeneity of intestinal transplant patients limited the conclusions. GvH clones were found in recipient bone marrow, and some of the GvH clones appeared earlier in ileal mucosa or blood, which is consistent with an intestinal mucosal origin. Patients with donor T cell macrochimerism had high GvH to HvG T cell clonal ratios in their allografts. Early after transplant, declines in HvG clones were associated with peak levels of circulating GvH clones.

The library was prepared using the immunoSEQ multiplex PCR assay. In most patients, genomic DNA was isolated using the Qiagen DNeasy Blood and Tissue Kit and sent frozen to Adaptive Biotechnologies for TCR sequencing. High-throughput TCR-beta CDR3 sequencing of genomic DNA from most patients was performed by Adaptive Biotechnologies. The authors' pipeline ran thus. Adaptive's ImmunoSEQ software was the source of the TCR sequencing data for roughly 19 patients, while three other patients were processed with MiXCR and VDJtools. CD4 versus CD8 sorting errors were corrected by removing sequences found in both subsets at a frequency ratio below 5:1. CDR3 nucleotide sequences shared between donor and recipient were removed because the origin of such sequences could not be assigned. Alloreactive clones required at least 2-fold expansion over unstimulated cells and minimum CFSE-low frequency of 0.002% (template counts) or 0.001% (read counts). A clone was considered mappable if detected in the sequenced pre-transplant spleen, lymph node, or MLR CFSE-low populations of the donor or recipient. The cumulative frequency of alloreactive clones was calculated as a percentage of all sequences, weighted by copy number. The source is immuneACCESS, and TCRdb retained only in-frame sequences with V and J called. Part of the clones is not carried over; for the studies checked, unresolved V genes explain less than half of this, and the remainder is unexplained. V and J calls and clone size are copied from that table; D and trimming were computed from the DNA. The sample table shows around 7,000 clones, and 30% to 40% are seen once. The top ten constitute 3.6% of the sample.

Per the germline V gene, MNHEY is the CDR1 and SVGAGI is the CDR2. Measured from the cysteine to the phenylalanine, the CDR3 is 15 residues long. The sequence is cut down to CDR3 DNA, 45 bases in frame from base 1. V is clipped by 2 bases and J by 9 bases, and the sequence between their germline boundaries is 17 bases long. This sample's time point label indicates: cells obtained before transplantation from donor or recipient. In the mixed lymphocyte reactions, around 200,000 CFSE-labeled pre-transplant responders were plated with around 200,000 irradiated violet-dye-labeled stimulators and cultured for approximately 6 days. Proliferating CD3+CD4+CFSE-low and CD3+CD8+CFSE-low responder cells were FACS-sorted on a BD Influx sorter after the mixed lymphocyte reaction. This clone is medium-sized (0.01 to 0.1%). Per-nucleotide qualities are absent, and no much larger clonotype sits a single base away.

The material was alloreactive CD8+ T cells from a mixed lymphocyte reaction culture, obtained before transplantation. What this sample's cell subset or site label stands for: CFSE-low proliferating T cells sorted from approximately 6-day pre-transplant mixed lymphocyte reaction (GvH or HvG direction). The clonotype originates from a human patient who was an organ donor for intestinal transplantation. The sequence links TRBV6-5 to TRBJ2-1; the D gene remains uncertain. The CDR3 reads as follows: CASSYSYALLGEQFF. The nucleotide sequence reads TGTGCCAGCAGTTACAGCTATGCTCTCCTTGGTGAGCAGTTCTTC.